Shown below are 26 T cell receptor beta chains from a single sample sequenced in a study of blood T cell repertoires in COVID-19. The repertoire was sequenced with immunoSEQ multiplex PCR; TCRdb's copy has only in-frame clones and lacks some. The data contain about 310,000 clones, almost 90% of them singletons. Sequencing used peripheral blood. Source of these receptors: a woman in her thirties or forties with COVID-19, enrolled during active disease.

This chain connects TRBV3-1 (or the pseudogene TRBV3-2) to TRBJ1-2, with 10 bases matching TRBD1. From germline, CDR1 is LGHDT and CDR2 YNNKEL (reference sequence). The ends lost 4 bases at V and 6 bases at J; junction bases unmatched: 5. This CDR3 is 14 amino acids long. The CDR3 DNA sequence: TGTGCCAGCAGCCCCTGGGACAGGGGTAATGGCTACACCTTC. This codes for CASSPWDRGNGYTF.

This clone was found once. This chain joins TRBV13 and TRBJ2-7, with D tentatively TRBD1 (5 bases). In germline, CDR1 is PRHDT, CDR2 FYEKMQ (reference sequence). The CDR3 totals 13 residues. V lost 3 bases, J lost 6 bases, and 12 bases lay in between. CDR3 DNA sequence: TGTGCCAGCAGCTTCCGGACATTGGCCGAGCAGTACTTC. Translated: CASSFRTLAEQYF.

The chain uses TRBV5-1 and TRBJ2-7, with 7 positions matching TRBD2. Germline V lookup: CDR1 SGHRS, CDR2 YFSETQ. This CDR3 has 15 amino acids. V lost 3 bases and J lost 0; bases outside the gene matches: 6. The CDR3 DNA is TGCGCCAGCAGCTATTCCGGGGGGAACTCCTACGAGCAGTACTTC. This sequence encodes CASSYSGGNSYEQYF.

The J gene is TRBJ2-5, the V gene TRBV3-1 (or the pseudogene TRBV3-2), with 8 bases fitting TRBD1. Germline CDR1 and CDR2: LGHDT and YNNKEL (reference sequence). The ends lost 4 bases at V and 5 bases at J; junction bases unmatched: 12. The CDR3 covers 16 residues. CDR3 coding DNA: TGTGCCAGCAGCCCGTACAGGGGGAGTGCGGGGGAGACCCAGTACTTC. This codes for CASSPYRGSAGETQYF.

This rearrangement joins TRBV5-1 to TRBJ2-3; 10 bases are shared with TRBD2. This CDR3 contains 16 residues. The V gene end was trimmed by 2 bases and the J gene end by 3 bases; junction bases not matched to a gene: 6. The V gene's germline CDR1 is SGHRS and CDR2 YFSETQ. DNA for the CDR3: TGCGCCAGCAGCTTCAAGCGGGGGGGCCTTACAGATACGCAGTATTTT. This encodes CASSFKRGGLTDTQYF.

V usage is TRBV27 and J usage is TRBJ2-7, with 8 bases fitting TRBD1. Per the germline V gene, CDR1 is MNHEY and CDR2 is SMNVEV (reference sequence). Germline trimming cut 5 bases from V and 3 bases from J; bases unmatched to any gene: 9. The CDR3 spans 15 residues. CDR3 sequence (DNA): TGTGCCAGCAGTCTAAGGACAGGGTCTATCTACGAGCAGTACTTC. Protein: CASSLRTGSIYEQYF.

The chain links TRBV9 to TRBJ2-5, with 7 bases matching TRBD1. Trimming took 6 bases from V and 3 from J; bases not matched to a gene: 8. Germline V lookup: CDR1 SGDLS, CDR2 YYNGEE. The CDR3 loop spans 14 amino acids. The CDR3 loop reads CASTQTGTEETQYF. The CDR3 DNA sequence: TGTGCCAGCACTCAGACCGGGACAGAAGAGACCCAGTACTTC.

The chain couples TRBV5-1 to TRBJ1-4; D perhaps matches TRBD1 (5 bases). The CDR3 is 14 amino acids. The V gene lost 4 bases and the J gene lost 4 bases, with 11 bases spanning the gap. The germline V gene has CDR1 SGHRS and CDR2 YFSETQ. CDR3 loop: CASSPGHLNEKLFF. In DNA form, the CDR3 reads TGCGCCAGCAGCCCAGGACACCTTAATGAAAAACTGTTTTTT.

This clone was seen only once. In the same sample, other DNA sequences code for this CDR3. This chain links TRBV7-2 with TRBJ2-2; D perhaps matches TRBD2 (6 bases). The CDR3 runs to 15 residues. Trimming took 0 bases from V and 1 from J, leaving 6 bases between them. CDR1 SGHTA and CDR2 FQGNSA come from the germline V gene. The CDR3 nucleotides read TGTGCCAGCAGCTTAGCTAGCGGGAACACCGGGGAGCTGTTTTTT. Protein sequence: CASSLASGNTGELFF.

The V call is TRBV6-2 or TRBV6-3, the J call TRBJ1-6; the D is unclear. CDR3 length: 16 amino acids. Germline loops: CDR1 MNHEY, CDR2 SVGEGT. The ends were cut back, 0 bases at V and 4 bases at J, with 10 bases in the middle. CDR3: CASSYSMTGYNSPLHF. The CDR3 DNA sequence: TGTGCCAGCAGTTACTCGATGACGGGGTATAATTCACCCCTCCACTTT.

The gene calls are TRBV6-5 and TRBJ1-1; D gene unclear. The CDR3 spans 13 residues. The ends were cut back, 6 bases at V and 0 bases at J, with 8 bases in the middle. The V gene's germline CDR1 is MNHEY and CDR2 SVGAGI. CDR3: CASSPAVNTEAFF. The CDR3 DNA reads as TGTGCCAGCAGCCCGGCGGTGAACACTGAAGCTTTCTTT.

The chain is built from TRBV6-5 and TRBJ1-1, with 7 bases identical to TRBD1. The CDR3 spans 12 residues. Germline V gives CDR1 MNHEY, CDR2 SVGAGI. V lost 6 bases, J lost 7 bases, and 5 bases stayed unmatched. CDR3 DNA: TGTGCCAGCAGGCAGGGGGACGGTGAAGCTTTCTTT. Its protein is CASRQGDGEAFF.

J is TRBJ1-1 and V is TRBV30, with a possible D match to TRBD1 (5 bases). Trimming shortened V by 2 bases and J by 2 bases, and 9 bases separated the two germline ends. Germline V CDR1 and CDR2: GTSNPN, SVGIG (reference sequence). The CDR3 covers 13 residues. CDR3 sequence: CAWSTQGNTEAFF. In DNA form, the CDR3 reads TGTGCCTGGAGTACCCAGGGCAACACTGAAGCTTTCTTT.

J is TRBJ1-1 and V is TRBV5-4; no clear D. The CDR3 covers 15 residues. Germline loops: CDR1 SGHNT, CDR2 YYREEE (reference sequence). Trimming left V 0 bases short and J 0 bases short, with 9 bases between. The DNA for the CDR3 is TGTGCCAGCAGCTTGGTAGGCGGTTTGAACACTGAAGCTTTCTTT. This codes for CASSLVGGLNTEAFF.

The chain has TRBV27 and TRBJ1-2; the match to TRBD1 covers 7 bases. The CDR3 is 14 amino acids. In germline, CDR1 is MNHEY, CDR2 SMNVEV (reference sequence). After removal of 6 bases from V and 5 bases from J, the junction contained 9 bases not matched to a gene. CDR3 amino acids: CASRPDRRNYGYTF. The CDR3 nucleotides read TGTGCCAGCAGACCGGACAGGCGGAATTATGGCTACACCTTC.

This chain joins TRBV7-3 and TRBJ2-1; 8 bases match TRBD2. Per the germline V gene, CDR1 is SGHTA and CDR2 is FQGTGA. The CDR3 totals 15 residues. V was clipped by 3 bases and J by 2 bases; unmatched bases: 3. As DNA, the CDR3 is TGTGCCAGCAGCTTTACTAGCGGACCCTACAATGAGCAGTTCTTC. Translated: CASSFTSGPYNEQFF.

The chain is built from TRBV27 and TRBJ1-1; 7 bases agree with TRBD1. Unmatched junction bases numbered 5, after V lost 7 bases and J lost 0 bases. The germline gives CDR1 MNHEY, CDR2 SMNVEV (reference sequence). The CDR3 consists of 14 residues. CDR3 bases: TGTGCCAGCAAGCCCAGGGGGGTGAACACTGAAGCTTTCTTT. It yields the protein CASKPRGVNTEAFF.

For this clone: One end of the junction fails to match germline, which may point to a read error. The rearrangement links TRBV10-3 to TRBJ2-7, with 12 bases that match TRBD2. From germline, CDR1 is ENHRY and CDR2 SYGVKD. The CDR3 spans 14 residues. CDR3 nucleotides: TGTGCCATCAGTGATCCCGGGACTAGCGGGTTACAGGGGTTC. This translates into CAISDPGTSGLQGF.

Points on this clone: At one end the junction does not follow the germline gene, possibly because of a read error. This sequence joins TRBV2 and TRBJ2-6; 8 bases are a match to TRBD1. Per the germline V gene, CDR1 is SNHLY and CDR2 is FYNNEI. The CDR3 covers 15 residues. In DNA, the CDR3 is TGCGGAGGACAGGGCCTGATCTCTGGGGCCAACGTCCTGACTTTC. This sequence encodes CGGQGLISGANVLTF.

The V call is TRBV6-5, the J call TRBJ1-5; D perhaps matches TRBD1 (6 bases). CDR3 size: 15 residues. The V end was cut by 5 bases, the J end by 8 bases, with 19 bases between. The germline CDR1 and CDR2 sequences are MNHEY and SVGAGI. CDR3 residues: CASSHRARGFEPQHF. In DNA form, the CDR3 reads TGTGCCAGCAGTCACAGGGCTAGGGGGTTTGAGCCCCAGCATTTT.

CDR3 DNA: TGTGCCATCAACCGAGGGAACACTGAAGCTTTCTTT. Protein product: CAINRGNTEAFF. The chain couples TRBV30 to TRBJ1-1; D not resolved. Trimming shortened V by 8 bases and J by 1 base, and 11 bases separated the two germline ends. CDR3 length: 12 amino acids. CDR1 is GTSNPN and CDR2 is SVGIG in the germline V gene (reference sequence).

The rearrangement links TRBV29-1 to TRBJ1-2, with D unclear. The CDR3 spans 12 residues. Trimming pared 8 bases from V and 2 bases from J, leaving 12 bases between. The germline V gene encodes CDR1 SQVTM and CDR2 ANQGSEA. Here the CDR3 DNA reads TGCAGCCTAACTAGCGGGAACTATGGCTACACCTTC. Its protein is CSLTSGNYGYTF.

The gene calls are TRBV12-5 and TRBJ1-2, with TRBD1 matching 7 bases. CDR1 LGHNT and CDR2 FRNRAP come from the germline V gene. The V gene end was trimmed by 4 bases and the J gene end by 3 bases; junction bases not matched to a gene: 5. The CDR3 runs to 14 residues. The CDR3 reads CASGSGTAYYGYTF. CDR3 bases: TGTGCTAGTGGTTCCGGGACAGCATACTATGGCTACACCTTC. Complete variable domain (other parts from reference TRBV12-5 and TRBJ1-2): DARVTQTPRHKVTEMGQEVTMRCQPILGHNTVFWYRQTMMQGLELLAYFRNRAPLDDSGMPKDRFSAEMPDATLATLKIQPSEPRDSAVYFCASGSGTAYYGYTFGSGTRLTVV.

The chain joins TRBV6-5 to TRBJ2-2; the D is unclear. Germline loops: CDR1 MNHEY, CDR2 SVGAGI. The CDR3 runs to 15 residues. V was clipped by 0 bases and J by 6 bases, with 11 bases between them. The CDR3 sequence is CASSYSPVFAGELFF. DNA for the CDR3: TGTGCCAGCAGTTACTCCCCCGTGTTCGCCGGGGAGCTGTTTTTT.

The chain joins TRBV28 to TRBJ2-3; perhaps TRBD1 as D (6 bases). There are 15 residues in the CDR3. From germline, CDR1 is MDHEN and CDR2 SYDVKM. With 6 bases removed from V and 2 bases from J, the gap between germline ends came to 15 bases. CDR3 sequence reads: CASRPPGHHTDTQYF. The CDR3 nucleotides are TGTGCCAGCAGGCCGCCGGGACACCACACAGATACGCAGTATTTT.

The chain carries TRBV27 and TRBJ1-4; the D is unclear. V was clipped by 1 base and J by 3 bases, with 9 bases between them. CDR1 and CDR2 from the germline V gene are MNHEY and SMNVEV (reference sequence). This CDR3 region has 15 residues. The DNA for the CDR3 is TGTGCCAGCAGTTTATGGTTTGCGGCTAATGAAAAACTGTTTTTT. Amino acid sequence: CASSLWFAANEKLFF.